Presented here are 15 T cell receptor beta chains from one specimen sequenced in a study of cytotoxic CD8 clonotypes in ibrutinib-treated CLL (dated by TCRdb to about 2021). According to the study, the label for this sample's time point signals: approximately eleven months on ibrutinib. Receptors were amplified or captured by the immunoSEQ multiplex PCR assay. TCRdb re-hosts the immuneACCESS table, in-frame sequences only. Its copies lack some clones; in the studies checked, an unresolved V gene accounts for under half of them, and the cause for the rest is not known. The sample includes around 150,000 clones, with over 65% observed a single time. The ten top clones hold about 2% of the sample. This specimen consisted of PBMCs, obtained after 12 months of ibrutinib treatment. The source of these receptors is a human donor with chronic lymphocytic leukemia.

V usage is TRBV10-3 and J usage is TRBJ2-5; weak D call: TRBD2 (5 bases). Trimming removed 0 bases from V and 2 bases from J, with 7 bases in between. CDR3 length: 14 amino acids. Germline CDR1 ENHRY, CDR2 SYGVKD. The CDR3 nucleotides read TGTGCCATCAGTGAGTCCCGGGGTCAAGAGACCCAGTACTTC. Translated, it gives CAISESRGQETQYF.

This clone was seen only a few times. Within the sample, other DNA sequences also encode this same CDR3. This chain uses TRBV7-9 with TRBJ2-1; D gene ambiguous. The CDR3 is made up of 12 amino acids. Trimming left V 3 bases short and J 7 bases short, with 7 bases between. Germline V gives CDR1 SEHNR, CDR2 FQNEAQ (reference sequence). The DNA for the CDR3 is TGTGCCAGCAGCTTGCGAGGTAATGAGCAGTTCTTC. Translated: CASSLRGNEQFF.

This clone appeared once. V gene TRBV20-1 combines with J gene TRBJ1-4, with D uncertain. This CDR3 is built from 11 residues. Germline V gene lookup returns CDR1 DFQATT and CDR2 SNEGSKA (reference sequence). V was shortened by 3 bases and J by 5 bases, with 4 bases between the two germline ends. The CDR3 reads CSARENEKLFF. The CDR3, as DNA: TGCAGTGCTAGGGAAAATGAAAAACTGTTTTTT.

The gene calls are TRBV6-1 and TRBJ1-4; D is uncertain. The CDR3 is 13 residues long. Germline V CDR1 and CDR2: MNHNS, SASEGT. The V end was cut by 4 bases, the J end by 10 bases, with 13 bases between. The CDR3: CASSGSEFPKLFF. CDR3 in DNA: TGTGCCAGCAGTGGGAGTGAGTTCCCAAAACTGTTTTTT.

J is TRBJ2-5 and V is TRBV19; 9 nucleotides align to TRBD1. Germline CDR1 LNHDA, CDR2 SQIVND (reference sequence). The CDR3 length is 19 residues. With 0 bases clipped from V and 6 bases from J, the junction kept 17 bases outside the gene matches. CDR3 amino acids: CASSIDLATGTGLRKTQYF. The CDR3 DNA reads TGTGCCAGTAGTATAGATCTAGCAACCGGGACAGGGTTGCGAAAGACCCAGTACTTC.

CDR3 sequence reads: CASSFRDRGLNEQFF. The CDR3 coding sequence is TGTGCCAGCAGCTTCCGGGACAGGGGACTGAATGAGCAGTTCTTC. V usage is TRBV7-9 and J usage is TRBJ2-1, with TRBD1 identical over 10 bases. This CDR3 region has 15 residues. V was clipped by 3 bases and J by 7 bases; unmatched bases: 6. Germline V gene data show CDR1 as SEHNR and CDR2 as FQNEAQ (reference sequence).

The rearrangement links TRBV19 to TRBJ2-5; D is undetermined. CDR3 size: 11 residues. V shed 5 bases and J shed 4 bases, with 5 bases lying between them. Germline V lookup: CDR1 LNHDA, CDR2 SQIVND (reference sequence). The CDR3 is CASSRGETQYF. The CDR3 DNA sequence: TGTGCCAGTAGTCGTGGAGAGACCCAGTACTTC.

The J gene is TRBJ2-7, the V gene TRBV5-6; D possibly corresponds to TRBD2 (5 bases). This CDR3 comprises 17 residues. V lost 4 bases to trimming and J lost 3 bases, with 23 bases between them. Germline V gene sequence: CDR1 SGHDT, CDR2 YYEEEE. DNA of the CDR3: TGTGCCAGCAGCCCCCCTGGAGGCGGTACTGGTAGCTACGAGCAGTACTTC. It is translated as CASSPPGGGTGSYEQYF.

The chain links TRBV9 to TRBJ2-5, with 7 bases identical to TRBD2. Germline CDR1 is SGDLS and CDR2 is YYNGEE. The CDR3 runs to 13 residues. V was pared by 4 bases and J by 5 bases, with 5 bases of the junction left unmatched. CDR3 region: CASSTRSGETQYF. CDR3 in DNA: TGTGCCAGCAGCACCCGTAGCGGGGAGACCCAGTACTTC.

V and J are TRBV19 and TRBJ1-5; a possible D gene is TRBD1 (5 bases). This CDR3 is 15 amino acids long. The V gene's germline CDR1 is LNHDA and CDR2 SQIVND (reference sequence). Trimming cost V 3 bases and J 6 bases, with 15 bases left between them. Here the CDR3 reads CASSIIGGRGQPQHF. The CDR3 bases are TGTGCCAGTAGTATCATCGGGGGTCGGGGTCAGCCCCAGCATTTT.

This clone was counted a single time. This rearrangement joins TRBV5-8 to TRBJ2-1; 10 nucleotides line up with TRBD1. The germline CDR1 and CDR2 sequences are SGHTS and YDEGEE. This CDR3 spans 14 amino acids. Losses at the gene ends were 2 bases for V and 9 bases for J; bases not matched to a gene: 5. CDR3 region: CASSFGTGVVEQFF. The DNA for the CDR3 is TGTGCCAGCAGCTTTGGGACAGGGGTTGTTGAGCAGTTCTTC.

This clone appeared many times. The J gene is TRBJ1-2, the V gene TRBV7-3; D is undetermined. With 1 base removed from V and 2 bases from J, the gap between germline ends came to 8 bases. Germline lookup yields CDR1 SGHTA and CDR2 FQGTGA. The CDR3 covers 14 residues. CDR3 in amino acids: CASSLSARNYGYTF. DNA of the CDR3: TGTGCCAGCAGCTTAAGCGCCAGAAACTATGGCTACACCTTC.

The chain couples TRBV14 to TRBJ1-3; no definite D call. CDR1 is SGHDN, CDR2 FVKESK, per germline. The germline V and J ends were trimmed by 4 bases and 3 bases, with 13 bases remaining between them. The CDR3 covers 15 residues. The CDR3: CASSLEEVGGNTIYF. CDR3 in DNA: TGTGCCAGCAGCCTCGAGGAGGTCGGTGGAAACACCATATATTTT.

In its sample, this clone was seen many times. The J gene is TRBJ2-2, the V gene TRBV4-2; D not certain. Germline CDR1 is LGHNA and CDR2 is YNFKEQ. V was trimmed by 1 base and J by 4 bases, leaving 10 bases between them. The CDR3 sequence is 15 residues long. CDR3 coding DNA: TGTGCCAGCAGCCAAGGAATAGGTGGCACCGGGGAGCTGTTTTTT. It translates to CASSQGIGGTGELFF.

CDR3 sequence: CASSLAAGSGNTIYF. In DNA form, the CDR3 reads TGTGCCAGCAGTTTAGCGGCAGGGTCGGGAAACACCATATATTTT. V gene TRBV28 combines with J gene TRBJ1-3; the D gene is possibly TRBD1 (5 bases). Germline-derived CDR1 and CDR2 are MDHEN and SYDVKM. Deletions cut 2 bases from V and 4 bases from J, with 12 bases between. This CDR3 spans 15 amino acids.